The rows below give T cell receptor beta chains drawn from one sample of a study of T cell responses to AZD1222 COVID-19 vaccine. TCRdb's table, derived via immunoSEQ multiplex PCR, lists solely in-frame clones and lacks some. Of 180,000 or so clones detected, around 89% appear once; the ten largest clones hold 25% to 30%. The material sequenced was peripheral blood, taken 28 days after the second AZD1222 dose. These receptors originate from an adult who received the AZD1222 COVID-19 vaccine. The CDR3 runs from the conserved cysteine through the conserved F or W. A D gene is named only where the DNA matches it firmly. Clone size appears in some rows only: once, few, many, or a class for an expanded clone.

j_call: TRBJ2-7
clone_size: .
v_call: TRBV19
d_call: .
cdr3_aa: CASSILLGYEQYF
cdr3_nt: TGTGCCAGTAGTATACTTCTGGGATACGAGCAGTACTTC

j_call: TRBJ2-7
clone_size: few
v_call: TRBV9
d_call: .
cdr3_aa: CASLYEQYF
cdr3_nt: TGTGCCAGCCTGTACGAGCAGTACTTC

j_call: TRBJ2-6
clone_size: .
v_call: TRBV6-2/TRBV6-3
d_call: .
cdr3_aa: CASSALGDSGANVLTF
cdr3_nt: TGTGCCAGCAGTGCTTTAGGAGACTCTGGGGCCAACGTCCTGACTTTC

j_call: TRBJ1-4
clone_size: .
v_call: TRBV6-5
d_call: .
cdr3_aa: CASRDTLNEKLFF
cdr3_nt: TGTGCCAGCAGAGACACGCTTAATGAAAAACTGTTTTTT

j_call: TRBJ2-7
clone_size: .
v_call: TRBV7-2
d_call: .
cdr3_aa: CASSHWSARIFYEQYF
cdr3_nt: TGTGCCAGCAGCCACTGGAGTGCGAGGATATTCTACGAGCAGTACTTC

j_call: TRBJ1-2
clone_size: .
v_call: TRBV6-5
d_call: .
cdr3_aa: CASSSSGEARWSGYTF
cdr3_nt: TGTGCCAGCAGTTCGAGCGGGGAGGCCCGGTGGAGTGGCTACACCTTC

j_call: TRBJ1-2
clone_size: .
v_call: TRBV3-1/TRBV3-2
d_call: .
cdr3_aa: CASSQDIRARVSGYTF
cdr3_nt: TGTGCCAGCAGCCAAGATATCAGGGCTCGAGTCTCTGGCTACACCTTC

j_call: TRBJ1-2
clone_size: .
v_call: TRBV5-4
d_call: TRBD1
cdr3_aa: CASSLWDRGAGGYTF
cdr3_nt: TGTGCCAGCAGCTTGTGGGACAGGGGAGCCGGGGGCTACACCTTC

j_call: TRBJ1-5
clone_size: .
v_call: TRBV6-1
d_call: .
cdr3_aa: CASSESRTNNNQPQHF
cdr3_nt: TGTGCCAGCAGTGAAAGCAGGACAAATAACAATCAGCCCCAGCATTTT

j_call: TRBJ2-7
clone_size: many
v_call: TRBV11-2
d_call: TRBD2
cdr3_aa: CASREYAGGGGYEQYF
cdr3_nt: TGTGCCAGCAGGGAATATGCGGGAGGCGGTGGCTACGAGCAGTACTTC

j_call: TRBJ1-2
clone_size: few
v_call: TRBV5-4
d_call: TRBD1
cdr3_aa: CASSVGQGRIGYTF
cdr3_nt: TGTGCCAGCAGCGTGGGACAGGGGAGAATCGGCTACACCTTC

j_call: TRBJ1-5
clone_size: .
v_call: TRBV7-2
d_call: .
cdr3_aa: CASRRVEGNQPQHF
cdr3_nt: TGTGCCAGCAGGAGGGTGGAGGGCAATCAGCCCCAGCATTTT

j_call: TRBJ2-1
clone_size: .
v_call: TRBV6-6
d_call: .
cdr3_aa: CASSVTDSSYNEQFF
cdr3_nt: TGTGCCAGCAGCGTTACGGACAGCTCCTACAATGAGCAGTTCTTC